Sequencing of this T cell receptor (beta chain) was carried out in a study of post-analysis software for immune sequencing data. The wider study: Some patients lacked subtype; others had relapsing-remitting, secondary progressive or progressive-relapsing disease.

CDR1 DFQATT and CDR2 SNEGSKA come from the germline V gene (reference sequence). V was cut by 0 bases and J by 7 bases, with 13 bases left in between. The CDR3 consists of 14 residues. Included in the TCR beta cDNA libraries were unique molecular identifiers. TCRdb reprocessed the PCR reads with MiXCR, giving one entry per CDR3 protein. The repertoire holds some 160,000 distinct CDR3 sequences, with under 40% as singletons. This TCR derives from a girl aged 5 to 17 with multiple sclerosis. The source material was blood, sampled after autologous hematopoietic stem cell transplantation. The chain carries TRBV20-1 and TRBJ2-1; D unresolved. CDR3 coding DNA: TGCAGTGCTAGAGATCCCAAAAGTCGTAATGAGCAGTTCTTC. It encodes CSARDPKSRNEQFF.